This TCR beta chain was captured by sequencing in a study of cytomegalovirus exposure and HLA in healthy donors. A word on this clone: Other DNA sequences of this sample code for an identical CDR3.

The study ran its PCR with 60 Vbeta and 13 Jbeta primers. Assay used: immunoSEQ multiplex PCR; TCRdb lists only in-frame clones, some missing. The table lists roughly 100,000 clones, 75% of them singletons. Material: PBMCs. This sequence originates from a man aged 40-49 years in good health and CMV-seronegative.

The CDR3 nucleotides are TGCGCCAGCAGCCTGGAGATAGCGGGGGGCCGGGATACGCAGTATTTT. Protein: CASSLEIAGGRDTQYF. The chain carries TRBV5-1 and TRBJ2-3, with 10 bases identical to TRBD2. Germline values: CDR1 SGHRS, CDR2 YFSETQ. The junction had 11 bases not matched to a gene; V was cut back by 4 bases and J by 6 bases. The CDR3 loop spans 16 amino acids. The full variable domain, its missing parts supplied by reference TRBV5-1 and TRBJ2-3, is KAGVTQTPRYLIKTRGQQVTLSCSPISGHRSVSWYQQTPGQGLQFLFEYFSETQRNKGNFPGRFSGRQFSNSRSEMNVSTLELGDSALYLCASSLEIAGGRDTQYFGPGTRLTVL.